Sequencing of this T cell receptor beta chain was carried out in a study of human T cells and chemical hapten exposure. Only a few counts were recorded for this clonotype. In TCRdb, the RACE reads were re-called with MiXCR into one record per CDR3 protein. The data contain about 350,000 distinct CDR3 sequences, about 6% of them singletons. The time point is: patch test 2, 6 weeks after DPC sensitization. Regarding treatment: therapeutic diphenylcyclopropenone sensitization with weekly scalp DPC. Here the sequenced sample was whole blood, taken in connection with sensitization to the hapten diphenylcyclopropenone (DPC). The sequence derives from a woman between 18 and 30 years old with alopecia areata. Some clones in this sample may be carry-over from other donors' samples.

The CDR3, as DNA: TGCAGCGTCGGACAGGGGAGTCAGCCCCAGCATTTT. Its protein is CSVGQGSQPQHF. V usage is TRBV29-1 and J usage is TRBJ1-5; 9 nucleotides match TRBD1. Per germline, CDR1 SQVTM and CDR2 ANQGSEA. V lost 6 bases to trimming and J lost 6 bases; unmatched junction nucleotides: 3. The CDR3 runs to 12 residues.